This entry is about one T cell receptor beta chain. The V gene's germline CDR1 is MDHEN and CDR2 SYDVKM. CDR3 size: 13 residues. Trimming stripped 2 bases from V and 5 bases from J, with 10 bases between. This sample was included in a study of cytotoxic CD8 clonotypes in ibrutinib-treated CLL. Repertoires were generated with immunoSEQ multiplex PCR, while TCRdb's copy carries only in-frame clones and drops some. The table shows about 300,000 clones, with 60% to 80% occurring only once. The receptor was isolated from a human donor with chronic lymphocytic leukemia. The specimen comprised PBMCs, sampled at disease progression, from a patient treated with ibrutinib. The chain recombines TRBV28 with TRBJ2-7; D ambiguous. The CDR3 sequence: CASSLVGIDEQYF. In nucleotides, the CDR3 is TGTGCCAGCAGTTTAGTGGGTATCGACGAGCAGTACTTC.